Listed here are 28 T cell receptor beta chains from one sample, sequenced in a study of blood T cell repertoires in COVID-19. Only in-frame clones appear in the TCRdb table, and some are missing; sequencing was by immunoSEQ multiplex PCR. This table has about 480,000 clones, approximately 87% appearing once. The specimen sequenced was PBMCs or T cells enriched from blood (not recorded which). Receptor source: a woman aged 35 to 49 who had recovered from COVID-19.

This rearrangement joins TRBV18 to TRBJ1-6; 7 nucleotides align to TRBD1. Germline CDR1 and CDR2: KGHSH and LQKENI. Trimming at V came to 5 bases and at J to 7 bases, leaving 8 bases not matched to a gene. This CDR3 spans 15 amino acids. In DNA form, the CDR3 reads TGTGCCAGCTCATCCGAAACAGGGGAGAATTCACCCCTCCACTTT. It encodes CASSSETGENSPLHF.

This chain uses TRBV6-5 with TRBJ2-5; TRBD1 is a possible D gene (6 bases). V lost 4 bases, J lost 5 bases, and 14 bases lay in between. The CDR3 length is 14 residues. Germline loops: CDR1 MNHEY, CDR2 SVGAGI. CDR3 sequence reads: CASSLTGQRETQYF. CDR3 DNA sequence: TGTGCCAGCAGTTTGACCGGACAGAGGGAGACCCAGTACTTC.

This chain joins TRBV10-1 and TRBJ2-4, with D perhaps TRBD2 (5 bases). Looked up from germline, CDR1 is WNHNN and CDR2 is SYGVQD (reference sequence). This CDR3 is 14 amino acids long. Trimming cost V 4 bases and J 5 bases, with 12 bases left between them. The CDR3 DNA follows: TGCGCCAGCAGTGTGGCGGGCAAGGAAAACATTCAGTACTTC. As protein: CASSVAGKENIQYF.

The CDR3 nucleotides are TGTGCCAGTCGCCCCGGACAGGGAAACTATGGCTACACCTTC. Translation gives CASRPGQGNYGYTF. This chain joins TRBV19 and TRBJ1-2, with TRBD1 identical over 8 bases. Germline CDR1 and CDR2: LNHDA and SQIVND (reference sequence). The CDR3 consists of 14 residues. After removal of 8 bases from V and 2 bases from J, the junction contained 7 bases not matched to a gene.

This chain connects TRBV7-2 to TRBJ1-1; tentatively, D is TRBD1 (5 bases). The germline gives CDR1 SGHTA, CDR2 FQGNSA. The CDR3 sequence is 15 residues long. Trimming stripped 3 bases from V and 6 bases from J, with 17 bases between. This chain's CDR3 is CASSLLTGPVSEAFF. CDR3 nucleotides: TGTGCCAGCAGCTTGTTAACAGGACCGGTTTCTGAAGCTTTCTTT.

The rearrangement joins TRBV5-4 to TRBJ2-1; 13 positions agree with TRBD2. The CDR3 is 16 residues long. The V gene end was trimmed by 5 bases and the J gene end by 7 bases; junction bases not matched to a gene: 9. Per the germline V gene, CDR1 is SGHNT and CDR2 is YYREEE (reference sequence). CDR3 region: CASSQGLAGVYNEQFF. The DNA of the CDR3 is TGTGCCAGCAGTCAAGGACTAGCGGGAGTGTATAATGAGCAGTTCTTC.

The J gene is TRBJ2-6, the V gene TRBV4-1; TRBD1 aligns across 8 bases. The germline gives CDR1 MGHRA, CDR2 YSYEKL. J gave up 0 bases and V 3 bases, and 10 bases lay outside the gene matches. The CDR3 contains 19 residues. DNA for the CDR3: TGCGCCAGCAGCCAGAGCACCGGGACAGGCGACTCTGGGGCCAACGTCCTGACTTTC. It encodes CASSQSTGTGDSGANVLTF.

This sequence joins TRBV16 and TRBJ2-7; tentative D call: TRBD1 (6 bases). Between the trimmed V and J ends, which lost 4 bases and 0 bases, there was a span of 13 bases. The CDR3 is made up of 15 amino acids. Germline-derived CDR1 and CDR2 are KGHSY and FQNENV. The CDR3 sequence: CASSPKQGSSYEQYF. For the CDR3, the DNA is TGTGCCAGCAGCCCTAAACAGGGAAGCTCCTACGAGCAGTACTTC.

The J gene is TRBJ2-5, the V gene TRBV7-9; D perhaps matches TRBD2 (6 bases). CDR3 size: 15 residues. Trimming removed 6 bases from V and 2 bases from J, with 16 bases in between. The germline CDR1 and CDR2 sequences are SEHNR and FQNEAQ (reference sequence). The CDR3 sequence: CASSPWGGGQETQYF. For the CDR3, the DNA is TGTGCCAGCAGTCCCTGGGGAGGTGGGCAAGAGACCCAGTACTTC.

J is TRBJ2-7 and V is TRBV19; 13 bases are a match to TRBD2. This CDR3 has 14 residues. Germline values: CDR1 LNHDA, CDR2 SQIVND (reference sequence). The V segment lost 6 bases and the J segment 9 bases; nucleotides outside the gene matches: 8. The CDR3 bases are TGTGCCAGTAGCCCGGGACTAGCGGGAATCGTGCAGTACTTC. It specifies CASSPGLAGIVQYF.

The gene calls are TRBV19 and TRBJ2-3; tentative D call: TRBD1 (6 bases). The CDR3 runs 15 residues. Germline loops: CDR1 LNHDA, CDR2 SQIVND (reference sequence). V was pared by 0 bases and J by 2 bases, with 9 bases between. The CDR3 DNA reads TGTGCCAGTAGTATAGAGGGGGCTCACACAGATACGCAGTATTTT. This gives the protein CASSIEGAHTDTQYF.

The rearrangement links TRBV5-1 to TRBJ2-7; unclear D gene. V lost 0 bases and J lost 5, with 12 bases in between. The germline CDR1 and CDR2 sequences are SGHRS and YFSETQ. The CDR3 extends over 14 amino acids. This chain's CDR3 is CASSLEHPNDEQYF. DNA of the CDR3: TGCGCCAGCAGCTTGGAACACCCGAATGACGAGCAGTACTTC.

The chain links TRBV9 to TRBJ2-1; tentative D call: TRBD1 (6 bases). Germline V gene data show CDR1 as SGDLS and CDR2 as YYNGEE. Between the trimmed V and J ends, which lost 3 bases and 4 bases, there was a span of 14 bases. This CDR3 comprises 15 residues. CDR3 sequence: CASSATGQRYNEQFF. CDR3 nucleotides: TGTGCCAGCAGCGCCACGGGACAAAGATACAATGAGCAGTTCTTC.

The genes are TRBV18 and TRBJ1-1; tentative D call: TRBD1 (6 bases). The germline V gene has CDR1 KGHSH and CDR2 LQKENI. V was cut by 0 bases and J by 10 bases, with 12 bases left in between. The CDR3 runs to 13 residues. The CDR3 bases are TGTGCCAGCTCACCACCGACGCAGGGGTCAGCTTTCTTT. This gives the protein CASSPPTQGSAFF.

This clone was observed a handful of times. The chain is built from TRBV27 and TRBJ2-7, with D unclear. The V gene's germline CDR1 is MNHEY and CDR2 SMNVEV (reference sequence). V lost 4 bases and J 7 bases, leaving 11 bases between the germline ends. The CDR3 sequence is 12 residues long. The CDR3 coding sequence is TGTGCCAGCAGTTCAGTCATGTGGGAGCAGTACTTC. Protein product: CASSSVMWEQYF.

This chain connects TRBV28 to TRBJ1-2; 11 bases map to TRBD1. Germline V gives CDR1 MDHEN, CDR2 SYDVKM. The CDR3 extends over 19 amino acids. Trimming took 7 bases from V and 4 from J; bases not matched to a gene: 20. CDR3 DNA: TGTGCCAGCAAGGCCTCGCCCGGGACAGGGGGTTCCCGAGGCTATGGCTACACCTTC. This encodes CASKASPGTGGSRGYGYTF.

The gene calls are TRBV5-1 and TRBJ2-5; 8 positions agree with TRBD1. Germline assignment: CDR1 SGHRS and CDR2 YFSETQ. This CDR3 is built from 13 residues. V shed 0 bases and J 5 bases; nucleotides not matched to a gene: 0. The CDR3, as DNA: TGCGCCAGCAGCTTGGGACAGGGGGAGACCCAGTACTTC. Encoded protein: CASSLGQGETQYF.

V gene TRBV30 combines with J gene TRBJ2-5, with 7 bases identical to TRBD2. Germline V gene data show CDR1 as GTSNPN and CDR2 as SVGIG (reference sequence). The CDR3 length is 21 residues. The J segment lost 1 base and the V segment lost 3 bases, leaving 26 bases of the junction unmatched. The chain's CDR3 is CAWSLSFGQERQWGGQETQYF. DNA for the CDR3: TGTGCCTGGAGCCTCTCGTTTGGGCAGGAACGCCAGTGGGGGGGCCAAGAGACCCAGTACTTC.

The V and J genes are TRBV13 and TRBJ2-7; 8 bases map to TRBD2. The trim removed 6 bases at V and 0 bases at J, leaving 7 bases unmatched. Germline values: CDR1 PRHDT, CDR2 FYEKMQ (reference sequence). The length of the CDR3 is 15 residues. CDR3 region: CASRPLREDSYEQYF. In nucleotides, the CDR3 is TGTGCCAGCAGGCCCTTGCGGGAGGACTCCTACGAGCAGTACTTC. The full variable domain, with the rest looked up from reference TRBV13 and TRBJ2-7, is AAGVIQSPRHLIKEKRETATLKCYPIPRHDTVYWYQQGPGQDPQFLISFYEKMQSDKGSIPDRFSAQQFSDYHSELNMSSLELGDSALYFCASRPLREDSYEQYFGPGTRLTVT.

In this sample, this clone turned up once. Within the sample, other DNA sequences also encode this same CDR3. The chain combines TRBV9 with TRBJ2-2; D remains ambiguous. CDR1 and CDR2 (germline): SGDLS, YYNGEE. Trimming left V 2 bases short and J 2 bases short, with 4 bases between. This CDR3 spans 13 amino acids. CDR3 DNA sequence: TGTGCCAGCAGCGTGAGCAACACCGGGGAGCTGTTTTTT. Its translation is CASSVSNTGELFF.

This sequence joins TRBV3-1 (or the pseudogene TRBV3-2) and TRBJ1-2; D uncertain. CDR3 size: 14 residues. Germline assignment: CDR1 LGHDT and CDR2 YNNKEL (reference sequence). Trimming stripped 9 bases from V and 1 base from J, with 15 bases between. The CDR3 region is CASSLSGINYGYTF. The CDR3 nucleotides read TGTGCCAGTTCGCTCTCGGGGATTAACTATGGCTACACCTTC.

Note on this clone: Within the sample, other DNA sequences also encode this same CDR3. The DNA for the CDR3 is TGTGCCAGCTCACCCGGGACAGGGGATGAAAAACTGTTTTTT. Translating it yields CASSPGTGDEKLFF. V is TRBV18 and J is TRBJ1-4; TRBD1 agrees at 10 bases. This CDR3 spans 14 amino acids. The V and J ends lost 3 bases and 6 bases, in that order; junction bases with no gene match: 1. Germline CDR1 KGHSH, CDR2 LQKENI. The variable domain in full, completed from reference TRBV18 and TRBJ1-4, reads NAGVMQNPRHLVRRRGQEARLRCSPMKGHSHVYWYRQLPEEGLKFMVYLQKENIIDESGMPKERFSAEFPKEGPSILRIQQVVRGDSAAYFCASSPGTGDEKLFFGSGTQLSVL.

The CDR3 spells CASRPAHYRYNTEAFF. As DNA, the CDR3 is TGCGCCAGCAGACCCGCTCACTACAGGTATAACACTGAAGCTTTCTTT. V and J are TRBV4-3 and TRBJ1-1, with a weak D call TRBD1 (5 bases). The V end was cut by 6 bases, the J end by 2 bases, with 19 bases between. CDR1 is LGHNA, CDR2 YSLEER, per germline. The CDR3 is 16 residues long.

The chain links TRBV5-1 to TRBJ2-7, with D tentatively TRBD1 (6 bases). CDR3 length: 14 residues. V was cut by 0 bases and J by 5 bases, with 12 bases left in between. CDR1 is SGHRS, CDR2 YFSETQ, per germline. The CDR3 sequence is CASSLVVQGNEQYF. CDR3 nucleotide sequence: TGCGCCAGCAGCTTGGTGGTGCAGGGGAACGAGCAGTACTTC.

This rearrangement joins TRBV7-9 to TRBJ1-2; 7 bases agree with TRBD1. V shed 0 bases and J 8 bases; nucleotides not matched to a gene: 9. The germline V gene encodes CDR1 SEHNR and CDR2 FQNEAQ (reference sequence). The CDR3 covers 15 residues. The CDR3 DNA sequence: TGTGCCAGCAGCTTAGCTTCAGGGGGTCGAGAAGGCTACACCTTC. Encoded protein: CASSLASGGREGYTF.

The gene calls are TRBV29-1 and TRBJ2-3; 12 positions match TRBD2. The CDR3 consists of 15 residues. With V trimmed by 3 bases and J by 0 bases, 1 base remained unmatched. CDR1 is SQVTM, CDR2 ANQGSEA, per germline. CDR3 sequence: CSVEGTSGSTDTQYF. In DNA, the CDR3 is TGCAGCGTTGAGGGGACTAGCGGGAGCACAGATACGCAGTATTTT.

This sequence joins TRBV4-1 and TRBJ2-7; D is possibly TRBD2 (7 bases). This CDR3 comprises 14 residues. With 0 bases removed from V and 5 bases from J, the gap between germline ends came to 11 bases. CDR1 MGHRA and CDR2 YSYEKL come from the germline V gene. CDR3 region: CASSQDGGGDEQYF. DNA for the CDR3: TGCGCCAGCAGCCAAGATGGCGGGGGCGACGAGCAGTACTTC.

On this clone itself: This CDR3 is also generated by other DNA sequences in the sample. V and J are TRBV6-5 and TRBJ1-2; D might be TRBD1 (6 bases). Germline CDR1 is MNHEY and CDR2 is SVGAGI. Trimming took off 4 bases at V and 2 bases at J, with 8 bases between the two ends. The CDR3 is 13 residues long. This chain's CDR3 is CASSSTGNYGYTF. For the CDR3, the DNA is TGTGCCAGCAGTTCCACAGGGAACTATGGCTACACCTTC.